These 12 T cell receptor beta chains were all obtained from the same sample, sequenced in a study of blood T cells in healthy people across ages. A second PCR of roughly 7 to 11 cycles used a sample-barcoded 5' primer and a J-beta primer mix. One entry per CDR3 protein results from TCRdb running MiXCR on the 5' RACE reads. This table holds 1.5 million or so distinct CDR3 sequences, roughly 40% found once. The specimen sequenced was blood. The receptors shown here come from a woman aged 18-35 years in good health.

This clonotype was detected only a few times. This chain links TRBV7-9 with TRBJ2-7, with D possibly matching TRBD1 (6 bases). This CDR3 is built from 15 residues. V was trimmed by 4 bases and J by 5 bases, leaving 18 bases between them. The germline CDR1 and CDR2 sequences are SEHNR and FQNEAQ (reference sequence). The CDR3 nucleotides read TGTGCCAGCAGCTATCCACTCGGGACACAAGACGAGCAGTACTTC. Translated: CASSYPLGTQDEQYF.

This clonotype was detected only a few times. The chain employs TRBV2 and TRBJ1-2; the D is unclear. This CDR3 has 13 residues. CDR1 is SNHLY, CDR2 FYNNEI, per germline. The ends were cut back, 7 bases at V and 1 base at J, with 10 bases in the middle. CDR3 residues: CASTLGNNYGYTF. The CDR3 region has the DNA TGTGCCAGCACCCTGGGTAATAACTATGGCTACACCTTC.

V usage is TRBV5-4 and J usage is TRBJ2-3; TRBD2 matches at 7 bases. Looked up from germline, CDR1 is SGHNT and CDR2 is YYREEE (reference sequence). Trimming removed 4 bases from V and 3 bases from J; junction bases left unmatched: 11. The CDR3 consists of 16 residues. CDR3 amino acids: CASSPGLDGGTDTQYF. The CDR3 DNA is TGTGCCAGCAGCCCTGGACTAGATGGGGGAACAGATACGCAGTATTTT. Variable domain in full (rest from reference TRBV5-4 and TRBJ2-3): ETGVTQSPTHLIKTRGQQVTLRCSSQSGHNTVSWYQQALGQGPQFIFQYYREEENGRGNFPPRFSGLQFPNYSSELNVNALELDDSALYLCASSPGLDGGTDTQYFGPGTRLTVL.

CDR3 sequence reads: CATSTGKADTQYF. The CDR3 region has the DNA TGTGCCACCAGTACAGGGAAGGCAGATACGCAGTATTTT. J is TRBJ2-3 and V is TRBV24-1, with D possibly matching TRBD1 (6 bases). The CDR3 loop spans 13 amino acids. In germline, CDR1 is KGHDR, CDR2 SFDVKD. V lost 6 bases and J lost 4, with 10 bases in between.

The chain joins TRBV20-1 to TRBJ1-4; D perhaps matches TRBD1 (5 bases). Germline CDR1 reads DFQATT; CDR2 reads SNEGSKA (reference sequence). Trimming cost V 0 bases and J 6 bases, with 14 bases left between them. The CDR3 has 15 amino acids. The DNA for the CDR3 is TGCAGTGCTAGAGATCGGGGGAGAACCGATGAAAAACTGTTTTTT. Its protein product is CSARDRGRTDEKLFF.

V and J are TRBV7-2 and TRBJ2-7; D is possibly TRBD2 (6 bases). Germline CDR1 reads SGHTA; CDR2 reads FQGNSA. V was cut by 2 bases and J by 9 bases, with 17 bases left in between. There are 14 residues in the CDR3. CDR3 in DNA: TGTGCCAGCAGCTTACCCGGGACTCAAAAATCGCAGTACTTC. Its protein product is CASSLPGTQKSQYF.

The rearrangement links TRBV12-3 or TRBV12-4 to TRBJ2-7, with 9 bases aligning to TRBD2. There are 14 residues in the CDR3. V was clipped by 3 bases and J by 6 bases; unmatched bases: 6. The CDR3 DNA reads TGTGCCAGCAGTTTTAGCGGGGGAAGGGGCGAGCAGTACTTC. Its protein product is CASSFSGGRGEQYF.

The chain uses TRBV7-2 and TRBJ1-1, with 12 bases aligning to TRBD1. Germline values: CDR1 SGHTA, CDR2 FQGNSA. The V and J ends lost 0 bases and 4 bases, in that order; junction bases with no gene match: 9. CDR3 length: 18 residues. CDR3 DNA sequence: TGTGCCAGCAGCTTAGCGGGGACAGGGGGCGGTTTAAGCACTGAAGCTTTCTTT. Protein sequence: CASSLAGTGGGLSTEAFF.

The chain joins TRBV11-2 to TRBJ2-5, with TRBD1 matching 7 bases. Looked up from germline, CDR1 is SGHAT and CDR2 is FQNNGV. V dropped 4 bases and J dropped 3; count of bases not matched to a gene: 11. This CDR3 is 16 amino acids long. The chain's CDR3 is CASSSQTGQWEETQYF. CDR3 DNA: TGTGCCAGCAGCTCACAGACAGGGCAGTGGGAAGAGACCCAGTACTTC.

This clonotype has only a few counts. The CDR3 loop reads CASSPEVGGYTF. CDR3 in DNA: TGTGCCAGCAGTCCAGAAGTAGGCGGCTACACCTTC. The V and J genes are TRBV12-3 or TRBV12-4 and TRBJ1-2; D is unclear. The CDR3 contains 12 residues. The ends were cut back, 5 bases at V and 8 bases at J, with 12 bases in the middle.

This clonotype came up a few times. V usage is TRBV4-1 and J usage is TRBJ2-2, with D tentatively TRBD2 (6 bases). Germline CDR1 is MGHRA and CDR2 is YSYEKL. CDR3 length: 18 residues. Trimming left V 1 base short and J 1 base short, with 16 bases between. The CDR3 protein is CASSQVQKRAQNTGELFF. In DNA form, the CDR3 reads TGCGCCAGCAGCCAAGTCCAGAAGCGGGCCCAGAACACCGGGGAGCTGTTTTTT.

The rearrangement uses TRBV6-1 and TRBJ2-5; 8 positions agree with TRBD2. Germline V lookup: CDR1 MNHNS, CDR2 SASEGT. Germline trimming cut 3 bases from V and 4 bases from J; bases unmatched to any gene: 7. This CDR3 is built from 15 residues. The CDR3 reads CASSESGGAGETQYF. The CDR3 DNA sequence: TGTGCCAGCAGTGAGTCGGGGGGGGCCGGAGAGACCCAGTACTTC.